This is a list of T cell receptor beta chains from one sample in a study of blood T cells in healthy people across ages. TCRdb re-called the 5' RACE reads with MiXCR, one entry per CDR3 protein. Of roughly 1,300,000 distinct CDR3 sequences in the sample, 55% to 75% were seen once. Source material: blood. The source of these receptors is a young man in good health. Both conserved end residues are part of each CDR3. D genes are given only for firm matches. Size tells how often a clone was seen (once, few, many) or the class of an expanded clone, and some rows leave it out.

J | V | D | size | DNA | CDR3
TRBJ1-4 | TRBV29-1 | - | - | TGCAACGTTCTGGAACAGTCTAATGAAAAACTGTTTTTT | CNVLEQSNEKLFF
TRBJ1-2 | TRBV4-1 | - | - | TGCGCCAGCAGCACGGGACGGACTAACTATGGCTACACCTTC | CASSTGRTNYGYTF
TRBJ2-7 | TRBV20-1 | TRBD2 | few | TGCAGTGCCGAACAGCGGGGGGAGTTCTACGAGCAGTACTTC | CSAEQRGEFYEQYF
TRBJ1-1 | TRBV27 | - | - | TGTGCCAGCACAGGGGAGGCGGACACTGAAGCTTTCTTT | CASTGEADTEAFF
TRBJ2-5 | TRBV20-1 | - | few | TGCAGTGCTAGATCGACCATCCAAGAGACCCAGTACTTC | CSARSTIQETQYF
TRBJ2-3 | TRBV2 | TRBD1 | once | TGTGCCAGCAGTGAAGCGGACAGGGGCGCAGATACGCAGTATTTT | CASSEADRGADTQYF
TRBJ1-1 | TRBV30 | - | - | TGTGCCTGGAGTGTAATAGTGAACACTGAAGCTTTCTTT | CAWSVIVNTEAFF
TRBJ1-4 | TRBV2 | - | few | TGTGCCAGCAGTGTGGAAAAACTGTTTTTT | CASSVEKLFF
TRBJ2-7 | TRBV20-1 | - | few | TGCAGTGCTAGTAGGCAGTCTCCGAGCTCCTACGAGCAGTACTTC | CSASRQSPSSYEQYF
TRBJ1-3 | TRBV3-1 | - | - | TGTGCCAGCAGCCAAGATCGGGGGACGGGCACCATATATTTT | CASSQDRGTGTIYF
TRBJ2-7 | TRBV4-1 | - | few | TGCGCCAGCAGCCAAGAACCGGGAATCTACGAGCAGTACTTC | CASSQEPGIYEQYF
TRBJ2-3 | TRBV9 | TRBD1 | - | TGTGCCAGCAGCGCGGGACAGGGGGGCACAGATACGCAGTATTTT | CASSAGQGGTDTQYF
TRBJ2-1 | TRBV6-2/TRBV6-3 | - | - | TGTGCCAGCAGAAACGGGGGTATAGAGTACAATGAGCAGTTCTTC | CASRNGGIEYNEQFF